This T cell receptor beta chain was found in a study of T cells in Graves' hyperthyroidism and ophthalmopathy. Researchers amplified the TCR beta CDR3 regions from RNA transcripts. RT-PCR in the first round (using the HTBI primer set) targeted the TCR CDR3. TCRdb reanalysed the multiplex PCR reads using MiXCR and keeps one entry per CDR3 protein. This sample has about 400,000 distinct CDR3 sequences, with about 13% found just once. Trimming left V 3 bases short and J 3 bases short, with 14 bases between. The CDR3 is 14 amino acids. Looked up from germline, CDR1 is GTSNPN and CDR2 is SVGIG (reference sequence). This clonotype turned up a few times.

The chain couples TRBV30 to TRBJ1-1; TRBD1 might be the D (6 bases). The sequence derives from a woman younger than 30 with Graves' hyperthyroidism. Sequences were obtained from blood. CDR3 coding DNA: TGTGCCTGGAGCCGGGGGGGGGCGGACACTGAAGCTTTCTTT. This sequence encodes CAWSRGGADTEAFF.